The 18 T cell receptor beta chains below all came from one sample that was sequenced in a study of T-cell reconstitution after alpha-beta-depleted transplantation in children. As it was prepared, the TCRbeta library received unique molecular identifiers. In TCRdb, the PCR reads were re-called with MiXCR into one record per CDR3 protein. The table lists about 980,000 distinct CDR3 sequences, about 31% of them singletons. Sequencing used PBMCs, mostly from graft donor cells, obtained 360 days after TCRalphabeta/CD19-depleted stem cell transplant. The receptor source for this set is a boy less than two years old who had a stem cell transplant for SCID, so the T cells may come from the graft donor.

The chain combines TRBV12-5 with TRBJ2-3; 8 bases fit TRBD1. Germline loops: CDR1 LGHNT, CDR2 FRNRAP. The CDR3 is 16 residues long. V gave up 3 bases and J gave up 2 bases; unmatched junction bases: 7. The CDR3 DNA is TGTGCTAGTGGTTTCCACTACAGGGGGATCACAGATACGCAGTATTTT. This gives the protein CASGFHYRGITDTQYF.

The sample holds a few counts of this clonotype. The CDR3 DNA follows: TGTGCCAGCAGGTCAGGGGAAACCGGGGAGCTGTTTTTT. Amino acid sequence: CASRSGETGELFF. The rearrangement uses TRBV12-3 or TRBV12-4 and TRBJ2-2, with D perhaps matching TRBD1 (6 bases). Between the trimmed V and J ends, which lost 6 bases and 5 bases, there was a span of 10 bases. The CDR3 is made up of 13 amino acids.

The chain has TRBV7-2 and TRBJ2-1; D remains ambiguous. Trimming took off 1 base at V and 8 bases at J, with 12 bases between the two ends. The CDR3 runs to 14 residues. Germline V lookup: CDR1 SGHTA, CDR2 FQGNSA. The CDR3, as DNA: TGTGCCAGCAGCTTAGATACTGGTACGGATGAGCAGTTCTTC. This sequence encodes CASSLDTGTDEQFF. Full variable domain (rest looked up from reference TRBV7-2 and TRBJ2-1): GAGVSQSPSNKVTEKGKDVELRCDPISGHTALYWYRQSLGQGLEFLIYFQGNSAPDKSGLPSDRFSAERTGGSVSTLTIQRTQQEDSAVYLCASSLDTGTDEQFFGPGTRLTVL.

J is TRBJ1-2 and V is TRBV20-1; possible D gene TRBD1, 6 bases. The length of the CDR3 is 13 residues. Germline-derived CDR1 and CDR2 are DFQATT and SNEGSKA (reference sequence). With 2 bases removed from V and 4 bases from J, the gap between germline ends came to 11 bases. The chain's CDR3 is CSARRQDIYGYTF. CDR3 DNA sequence: TGCAGTGCTAGACGACAGGATATCTATGGCTACACCTTC.

The chain carries TRBV7-9 and TRBJ2-6, with unresolved D. The germline CDR1 and CDR2 sequences are SEHNR and FQNEAQ (reference sequence). With 5 bases removed from V and 4 bases from J, the gap between germline ends came to 18 bases. This CDR3 is 17 amino acids long. CDR3 nucleotide sequence: TGTGCCAGCAGCCCGACCTTAAGCTACAAAGGGGCCAACGTCCTGACTTTC. It translates to CASSPTLSYKGANVLTF.

The V gene is TRBV20-1, the J gene TRBJ1-2; possibly TRBD1 for D (5 bases). The CDR3 runs 15 residues. The germline V gene encodes CDR1 DFQATT and CDR2 SNEGSKA (reference sequence). V lost 4 bases and J 0 bases, leaving 15 bases between the germline ends. The CDR3 nucleotides are TGCAGTGCTAAAAATCTAGGGGCATCTAACTATGGCTACACCTTC. Residues: CSAKNLGASNYGYTF.

A remark on this clonotype: One end of the junction is discordant with germline, which a read error may explain. The rearrangement joins TRBV19 to TRBJ2-1; D unclear. This CDR3 is 13 amino acids long. Germline CDR1 reads LNHDA; CDR2 reads SQIVND (reference sequence). CDR3 loop: CASSITQYNEPFF. Here the CDR3 DNA reads TGTGCCAGTAGTATTACCCAGTACAATGAGCCGTTCTTC.

V is TRBV7-9 and J is TRBJ1-2; a weak D match, TRBD1 (5 bases). This CDR3 is 12 amino acids long. V was clipped by 5 bases and J by 6 bases, with 10 bases between them. The germline V gene encodes CDR1 SEHNR and CDR2 FQNEAQ (reference sequence). In DNA form, the CDR3 reads TGTGCCAGCAGCCAGGGTTTCAATGGCTACACCTTC. As protein: CASSQGFNGYTF.

This rearrangement joins TRBV4-2 to TRBJ1-2; weak D call: TRBD1 (6 bases). Germline assignment: CDR1 LGHNA and CDR2 YNFKEQ. This CDR3 comprises 15 residues. The V gene lost 4 bases and the J gene lost 7 bases, with 19 bases spanning the gap. The CDR3 loop reads CASSPAVQGSGGYTF. The CDR3 DNA is TGTGCCAGCAGCCCGGCCGTACAGGGTAGTGGTGGCTACACCTTC.

This chain uses TRBV20-1 with TRBJ2-4, with TRBD1 identical over 7 bases. The CDR3 length is 12 residues. Germline values: CDR1 DFQATT, CDR2 SNEGSKA (reference sequence). CDR3 nucleotide sequence: TGCGGGGGACAGCCCCACAAAAACATTCAGTACTTC. Its protein is CGGQPHKNIQYF.

The genes are TRBV5-1 and TRBJ2-3, with D possibly matching TRBD1 (6 bases). The V gene lost 6 bases and the J gene lost 4 bases, with 15 bases spanning the gap. Germline V gene sequence: CDR1 SGHRS, CDR2 YFSETQ. CDR3 size: 14 residues. The CDR3 nucleotides are TGCGCCAGCAATTTAGTAGGGGGTCCAGATACGCAGTATTTT. Protein product: CASNLVGGPDTQYF.

This clonotype was observed a few times. The chain joins TRBV5-5 to TRBJ2-3; D is unclear. The CDR3 runs to 15 residues. Trimming took off 0 bases at V and 0 bases at J, with 8 bases between the two ends. Germline CDR1 reads SGHKS; CDR2 reads YYEKEE (reference sequence). The CDR3 reads CASSLGFTSTDTQYF. The CDR3 nucleotides read TGTGCCAGCAGCTTGGGGTTCACTAGCACAGATACGCAGTATTTT.

The V gene is TRBV24-1, the J gene TRBJ1-5; the D is unclear. CDR1 is KGHDR, CDR2 SFDVKD, per germline. The CDR3 sequence is 14 residues long. Trimming took 3 bases from V and 9 from J, leaving 14 bases between them. This chain's CDR3 is CATSDLTAKMPQHF. The CDR3 coding sequence is TGTGCCACCAGTGATCTCACAGCTAAAATGCCCCAGCATTTT.

This clonotype has a count of ten or more. An end of the junction does not agree with germline; a read error may underlie this. This sequence joins TRBV9 and TRBJ2-2; TRBD1 might be the D (5 bases). The CDR3 loop spans 15 amino acids. Germline CDR1 is SGDLS and CDR2 is YYNGEE. CDR3 loop: CASSPWGQTTRELFF. DNA for the CDR3: TGTGCCAGCAGCCCCTGGGGCCAGACCACCCGGGAGCTGTTTTTT. The full variable domain, with the rest looked up from reference TRBV9 and TRBJ2-2, is DSGVTQTPKHLITATGQRVTLRCSPRSGDLSVYWYQQSLDQGLQFLIQYYNGEERAKGNILERFSAQQFPDLHSELNLSSLELGDSALYFCASSPWGQTTRELFFGEGSRLTVL.

The chain combines TRBV12-3 or TRBV12-4 with TRBJ1-3, with D perhaps matching TRBD1 (5 bases). The CDR3 totals 15 residues. The V and J ends lost 6 bases and 3 bases respectively, with 15 bases between them. CDR3 DNA: TGTGCCAGCAGCCGTGGGCGGGACCTTGGAAACACCATATATTTT. It yields the protein CASSRGRDLGNTIYF.

In this sample, this clonotype turned up many times. The chain's CDR3 is CASSPGLAGNNEQFF. The CDR3 DNA sequence: TGTGCCAGCAGCCCGGGACTAGCGGGGAACAATGAGCAGTTCTTC. This chain joins TRBV12-3 or TRBV12-4 and TRBJ2-1, with TRBD2 matching 13 bases. Germline trimming cut 6 bases from V and 5 bases from J; bases unmatched to any gene: 4. CDR3 size: 15 residues.

This clonotype was seen only a few times. The V call is TRBV29-1, the J call TRBJ2-2, with 7 nucleotides matching TRBD1. The CDR3 has 13 amino acids. Germline V gives CDR1 SQVTM, CDR2 ANQGSEA. V was clipped by 7 bases and J by 3 bases; unmatched bases: 5. The CDR3 loop reads CSGQTGYTGELFF. The CDR3 nucleotides are TGCAGCGGTCAGACAGGGTACACCGGGGAGCTGTTTTTT.

The chain uses TRBV7-2 and TRBJ2-1, with 9 bases aligning to TRBD2. With V trimmed by 1 base and J by 2 bases, 6 bases remained unmatched. The CDR3 runs to 17 residues. Germline V CDR1 and CDR2: SGHTA, FQGNSA. In DNA form, the CDR3 reads TGTGCCAGCAGCTTAGTAGGGCTAGCGGGGCCCTACAATGAGCAGTTCTTC. It codes for CASSLVGLAGPYNEQFF.